Following are 17 T cell receptor beta chains from one sample sequenced in a study of control samples from healthy donors and cancer patients. Measured with immunoSEQ multiplex PCR; TCRdb has only the in-frame clones, and not every one. The sample gives 130,000 to 150,000 clones, about 93% of which show up once; 14% is in the top ten. Specimen: PBMCs. The receptors originated from a man between 60 and 75 years old with colorectal cancer.

The chain joins TRBV24-1 to TRBJ1-5; TRBD1 is a possible D gene (5 bases). The V and J ends lost 7 bases and 0 bases respectively, with 9 bases between them. CDR1 and CDR2 from the germline V gene are KGHDR and SFDVKD. CDR3 size: 14 residues. CDR3 protein: CATSGTRSNQPQHF. In DNA, the CDR3 is TGTGCCACCAGCGGGACCCGTAGCAATCAGCCCCAGCATTTT.

The chain is built from TRBV4-1 and TRBJ2-7; D call uncertain. V was clipped by 0 bases and J by 2 bases, with 8 bases between them. This CDR3 is 14 amino acids long. The germline V gene has CDR1 MGHRA and CDR2 YSYEKL. Here the CDR3 reads CASSQDSLAYEQYF. The CDR3 nucleotides read TGCGCCAGCAGCCAAGATTCGTTAGCCTACGAGCAGTACTTC.

CDR3 nucleotides: TGTGCCAGCAGCTTAGACGCGGGGACGGCCACTGAAGCTTTCTTT. It specifies CASSLDAGTATEAFF. This chain links TRBV7-9 with TRBJ1-1; D may be TRBD1 (5 bases). The germline V and J ends were trimmed by 1 base and 4 bases, with 13 bases remaining between them. This CDR3 is built from 15 residues. CDR1 SEHNR and CDR2 FQNEAQ come from the germline V gene (reference sequence).

The chain is built from TRBV6-1 and TRBJ1-2, with 7 bases aligning to TRBD1. The trim removed 6 bases at V and 3 bases at J, leaving 4 bases unmatched. Germline V gene sequence: CDR1 MNHNS, CDR2 SASEGT. The CDR3 spans 13 residues. The CDR3 region has the DNA TGTGCCAGCAGCTCGGACAGGTACTATGGCTACACCTTC. This codes for CASSSDRYYGYTF.

A note on this clone: Other DNA sequences of this sample code for an identical CDR3. The chain carries TRBV5-4 and TRBJ2-7; perhaps D is TRBD1 or TRBD2 (5 bases each). The CDR3 has 15 amino acids. V lost 1 base to trimming and J lost 3 bases, with 14 bases between them. Germline V gene lookup returns CDR1 SGHNT and CDR2 YYREEE (reference sequence). In DNA, the CDR3 is TGTGCCAGCAGCTTGCAGGGTGGGGGTATCTACGAGCAGTACTTC. This gives the protein CASSLQGGGIYEQYF.

The rearrangement links TRBV7-2 to TRBJ1-1, with a weak D call TRBD1 (6 bases). Germline CDR1 and CDR2: SGHTA and FQGNSA. The CDR3 is 14 amino acids. Trimming removed 6 bases at V and 7 bases at J, with 18 bases between. CDR3 in DNA: TGTGCCAGCAGTCCAAGGGCAGGGGTTGGTGAAGCTTTCTTT. Protein: CASSPRAGVGEAFF.

The chain couples TRBV3-1 (or the pseudogene TRBV3-2) to TRBJ2-1, with TRBD2 matching over 13 bases. The length of the CDR3 is 16 residues. Looked up from germline, CDR1 is LGHDT and CDR2 is YNNKEL (reference sequence). V lost 4 bases, J lost 11 bases, and 11 bases stayed unmatched. CDR3 in DNA: TGTGCCAGCAGCCCAAGGTCCACGACTAGCGGGGGGAAGCAGTTCTTC. This translates into CASSPRSTTSGGKQFF.

The chain combines TRBV19 with TRBJ2-3, with D possibly being TRBD2 (5 bases). V was pared by 5 bases and J by 4 bases, with 22 bases between. The CDR3 spans 17 residues. Germline CDR1 reads LNHDA; CDR2 reads SQIVND (reference sequence). In nucleotides, the CDR3 is TGTGCCAGTAGTCTGCCCGGGATAATCAATGGCGCAGATACGCAGTATTTT. The encoded protein is CASSLPGIINGADTQYF.

The chain's CDR3 is CASSQGVRDSYEQYF. Here the CDR3 DNA reads TGCGCCAGCAGCCAGGGGGTACGGGACTCCTACGAGCAGTACTTC. This chain links TRBV4-3 with TRBJ2-7; D is tentatively TRBD1 or TRBD2 (5 bases each). Per the germline V gene, CDR1 is LGHNA and CDR2 is YSLEER. V lost 3 bases and J 0 bases, leaving 12 bases between the germline ends. CDR3 length: 15 residues.

The chain recombines TRBV5-1 with TRBJ2-3, with 8 bases fitting TRBD2. The junction had 3 bases not matched to a gene; V was cut back by 5 bases and J by 1 base. The CDR3 sequence is 14 residues long. Germline-derived CDR1 and CDR2 are SGHRS and YFSETQ. The CDR3 loop reads CASSRRGGTDTQYF. CDR3 bases: TGCGCCAGCAGTCGGCGGGGGGGCACAGATACGCAGTATTTT.

The genes are TRBV24-1 and TRBJ2-3; TRBD1 matches at 9 bases. There are 15 residues in the CDR3. Germline V gene data show CDR1 as KGHDR and CDR2 as SFDVKD. Trimming at V came to 3 bases and at J to 4 bases, leaving 4 bases not matched to a gene. CDR3 residues: CATSDRTGAADTQYF. CDR3 in DNA: TGTGCCACCAGTGATAGGACAGGGGCAGCAGATACGCAGTATTTT.

V gene TRBV6-2 or TRBV6-3 combines with J gene TRBJ2-2; D call uncertain. Germline assignment: CDR1 MNHEY and CDR2 SVGEGT. Trimming pared 5 bases from V and 5 bases from J, leaving 12 bases between. The CDR3 spans 14 residues. The CDR3: CASSHAPATGELFF. CDR3 coding DNA: TGTGCCAGCAGTCACGCACCCGCAACCGGGGAGCTGTTTTTT.

The rearrangement uses TRBV19 and TRBJ1-2; 8 positions match TRBD1. The CDR3 spans 15 residues. V dropped 4 bases and J dropped 6; count of bases not matched to a gene: 10. CDR1 and CDR2 from the germline V gene are LNHDA and SQIVND (reference sequence). The CDR3 protein is CASSKWAGGENGYTF. DNA for the CDR3: TGTGCCAGTAGTAAGTGGGCAGGGGGCGAGAATGGCTACACCTTC.

This CDR3 reads CASSGTGSLNEKLFF. The CDR3 bases are TGTGCCAGCAGCGGTACCGGGTCTCTTAATGAAAAACTGTTTTTT. V and J are TRBV11-2 and TRBJ1-4, with D unresolved. This CDR3 is built from 15 residues. With 5 bases removed from V and 4 bases from J, the gap between germline ends came to 14 bases. CDR1 is SGHAT, CDR2 FQNNGV, per germline.

The J gene is TRBJ2-5, the V gene TRBV7-2; possible D gene TRBD2, 6 bases. This CDR3 is built from 15 residues. Looked up from germline, CDR1 is SGHTA and CDR2 is FQGNSA. The ends were cut back, 5 bases at V and 2 bases at J, with 15 bases in the middle. For the CDR3, the DNA is TGTGCCAGCAGCCTGGGACTGACGGTACAAGAGACCCAGTACTTC. Translation: CASSLGLTVQETQYF.

The V and J genes are TRBV5-1 and TRBJ1-1, with 7 bases fitting TRBD1. Germline CDR1 and CDR2: SGHRS and YFSETQ. This CDR3 comprises 14 residues. V trimming: 5 bases; J trimming: 11 bases; junction bases outside the gene matches: 15. The CDR3 DNA sequence: TGCGCCAGCAGTTCGGGACAGACCCTACGGGGGGCTTTCTTT. Translation gives CASSSGQTLRGAFF.

The chain links TRBV7-2 to TRBJ1-6; possible D gene TRBD1, 6 bases. CDR1 and CDR2 from the germline V gene are SGHTA and FQGNSA. The V end was cut by 7 bases, the J end by 2 bases, with 6 bases between. This CDR3 comprises 13 residues. The DNA for the CDR3 is TGTGCCAGCAACAGGGCCTATAATTCACCCCTCCACTTT. Residues: CASNRAYNSPLHF. Looking up the rest from reference TRBV7-2 and TRBJ1-6 gives the full variable domain: GAGVSQSPSNKVTEKGKDVELRCDPISGHTALYWYRQSLGQGLEFLIYFQGNSAPDKSGLPSDRFSAERTGGSVSTLTIQRTQQEDSAVYLCASNRAYNSPLHFGNGTRLTVT.